The 27 T cell receptor beta chains listed next were all sequenced from one sample in a study of shared clonotypes between healthy human individuals. Clones were read by immunoSEQ multiplex PCR, and TCRdb kept only the in-frame ones, dropping some. Of roughly 2 million clones listed, roughly 96% are singletons. Material for sequencing was naive CD4+ T cells sorted from blood. The subset here: CD45RA+ positively selected. Receptors originate from a man between 18 and 29 years old in good health.

The chain combines TRBV6-6 with TRBJ1-1, with 7 nucleotides matching TRBD1. Germline V gene data show CDR1 as MNHNY and CDR2 as SVGAGI (reference sequence). With V trimmed by 6 bases and J by 1 base, 5 bases remained unmatched. The CDR3 runs 14 residues. The CDR3 reads CASSPGGANTEAFF. CDR3 nucleotides: TGTGCCAGCAGCCCAGGGGGGGCGAACACTGAAGCTTTCTTT.

Here the CDR3 reads CASSDWQSNSPLHF. In DNA, the CDR3 is TGTGCCAGCAGTGATTGGCAGTCTAATTCACCCCTCCACTTT. The genes are TRBV6-1 and TRBJ1-6; no clear D. CDR1 is MNHNS, CDR2 SASEGT, per germline. Trimming shortened V by 3 bases and J by 6 bases, and 9 bases separated the two germline ends. This CDR3 has 14 amino acids.

The V and J genes are TRBV29-1 and TRBJ2-5; TRBD1 aligns across 7 bases. CDR3 length: 14 residues. V lost 4 bases, J lost 5 bases, and 10 bases stayed unmatched. Germline V gene sequence: CDR1 SQVTM, CDR2 ANQGSEA. Here the CDR3 reads CSVGPRQGGETQYF. DNA of the CDR3: TGCAGCGTTGGGCCACGACAGGGCGGGGAGACCCAGTACTTC.

This chain links TRBV6-1 with TRBJ1-5; D not certain. Germline V gene lookup returns CDR1 MNHNS and CDR2 SASEGT. The CDR3 contains 11 residues. The ends were cut back, 9 bases at V and 8 bases at J, with 11 bases in the middle. The CDR3 reads CASSDFKPQHF. CDR3 sequence (DNA): TGTGCCAGTTCTGACTTTAAGCCCCAGCATTTT.

Comments on this clone: The sample contains more than one DNA sequence encoding this CDR3. The rearrangement links TRBV29-1 to TRBJ2-5; unclear D gene. The CDR3 sequence is 11 residues long. With 1 base removed from V and 5 bases from J, the gap between germline ends came to 5 bases. In germline, CDR1 is SQVTM, CDR2 ANQGSEA. CDR3 in amino acids: CSVEGGETQYF. The CDR3 nucleotides read TGCAGCGTTGAAGGTGGTGAGACCCAGTACTTC. The full variable domain, with the rest looked up from reference TRBV29-1 and TRBJ2-5, is SAVISQKPSRDICQRGTSLTIQCQVDSQVTMMFWYRQQPGQSLTLIATANQGSEATYESGFVIDKFPISRPNLTFSTLTVSNMSPEDSSIYLCSVEGGETQYFGPGTRLLVL.

The chain is built from TRBV6-5 and TRBJ2-2; 7 positions match TRBD1. Germline values: CDR1 MNHEY, CDR2 SVGAGI. V lost 5 bases, J lost 2 bases, and 5 bases stayed unmatched. The CDR3 loop spans 15 amino acids. CDR3 in amino acids: CASSKNRGNTGELFF. CDR3 in DNA: TGTGCCAGCAGTAAAAACAGGGGTAACACCGGGGAGCTGTTTTTT.

This chain connects TRBV6-5 to TRBJ2-7; perhaps TRBD2 as D (6 bases). The germline gives CDR1 MNHEY, CDR2 SVGAGI. Trimming took off 7 bases at V and 4 bases at J, with 20 bases between the two ends. There are 15 residues in the CDR3. The CDR3 bases are TGTGCCAGCAATCGCATGGGAGCGGGTACTTACGAGCAGTACTTC. This translates into CASNRMGAGTYEQYF.

The chain combines TRBV7-2 with TRBJ2-1; tentative D call: TRBD2 (6 bases). CDR1 and CDR2 (germline): SGHTA, FQGNSA. The V end was cut by 1 base, the J end by 6 bases, with 16 bases between. The CDR3 runs to 16 residues. As DNA, the CDR3 is TGTGCCAGCAGCTTAGTATCTAGCGTGGAAGGCAATGAGCAGTTCTTC. It specifies CASSLVSSVEGNEQFF.

The rearrangement uses TRBV6-6 and TRBJ2-7; 11 nucleotides match TRBD1. The CDR3 is 15 residues long. Germline V gene lookup returns CDR1 MNHNY and CDR2 SVGAGI (reference sequence). V lost 6 bases, J lost 6 bases, and 10 bases stayed unmatched. The CDR3 bases are TGTGCCAGCAGCCAGAGGACAGGGGGCTTCGGCGAGCAGTACTTC. This encodes CASSQRTGGFGEQYF.

This clone appeared once. This chain connects TRBV7-2 to TRBJ2-2, with 11 bases aligning to TRBD2. The CDR3 is 15 residues long. The germline gives CDR1 SGHTA, CDR2 FQGNSA. V shed 3 bases and J 6 bases; nucleotides not matched to a gene: 3. The CDR3 protein is CASSFSLAGAGELFF. DNA for the CDR3: TGTGCCAGCAGCTTCTCACTAGCGGGAGCCGGGGAGCTGTTTTTT.

Turning to this clone: This CDR3 is also generated by other DNA sequences in the sample. The chain joins TRBV7-3 to TRBJ1-2, with 10 bases that match TRBD1. CDR3 length: 13 amino acids. Looked up from germline, CDR1 is SGHTA and CDR2 is FQGTGA. Trimming took 5 bases from V and 5 from J; bases not matched to a gene: 2. Here the CDR3 DNA reads TGTGCCAGCAGCCCGGGACAGGGGTATGGCTACACCTTC. It codes for CASSPGQGYGYTF. The full variable domain, rest sourced from reference TRBV7-3 and TRBJ1-2, is GAGVSQTPSNKVTEKGKYVELRCDPISGHTALYWYRQSLGQGPEFLIYFQGTGAADDSGLPNDRFFAVRPEGSVSTLKIQRTERGDSAVYLCASSPGQGYGYTFGSGTRLTVV.

The chain recombines TRBV7-8 with TRBJ2-1; D is ambiguous. The CDR3 spans 16 residues. V was cut by 1 base and J by 0 bases, with 10 bases left in between. CDR1 SGHVS and CDR2 FQNEAQ come from the germline V gene. The CDR3 loop is CASSLVLDPSYNEQFF. DNA for the CDR3: TGTGCCAGCAGCTTAGTTCTCGATCCCTCCTACAATGAGCAGTTCTTC. Full variable domain (outside the CDR3, taken from reference TRBV7-8 and TRBJ2-1): GAGVSQSPRYKVAKRGQDVALRCDPISGHVSLFWYQQALGQGPEFLTYFQNEAQLDKSGLPSDRFFAERPEGSVSTLKIQRTQQEDSAVYLCASSLVLDPSYNEQFFGPGTRLTVL.

This sequence joins TRBV6-6 and TRBJ1-5, with TRBD1 matching over 7 bases. In germline, CDR1 is MNHNY, CDR2 SVGAGI (reference sequence). This CDR3 contains 16 residues. V dropped 6 bases and J dropped 4; count of bases not matched to a gene: 12. CDR3 DNA sequence: TGTGCCAGCAGCTCAATCGACAGGGCCAGTAATCAGCCCCAGCATTTT. Protein: CASSSIDRASNQPQHF.

The genes are TRBV6-5 and TRBJ2-6; D perhaps matches TRBD2 (5 bases). The CDR3 contains 16 residues. Germline-derived CDR1 and CDR2 are MNHEY and SVGAGI. Trimming took 4 bases from V and 0 from J, leaving 10 bases between them. CDR3 region: CASSSWGASGANVLTF. Here the CDR3 DNA reads TGTGCCAGCAGTTCATGGGGAGCCTCTGGGGCCAACGTCCTGACTTTC.

The chain employs TRBV7-2 and TRBJ1-3; D not certain. The CDR3 consists of 14 residues. Germline CDR1 reads SGHTA; CDR2 reads FQGNSA. The V and J ends lost 7 bases and 0 bases respectively, with 10 bases between them. The CDR3 sequence: CASTRYNSGNTIYF. In nucleotides, the CDR3 is TGTGCCAGCACCCGTTATAACTCTGGAAACACCATATATTTT. The entire variable domain, with the rest obtained from reference TRBV7-2 and TRBJ1-3, is as follows: GAGVSQSPSNKVTEKGKDVELRCDPISGHTALYWYRQSLGQGLEFLIYFQGNSAPDKSGLPSDRFSAERTGGSVSTLTIQRTQQEDSAVYLCASTRYNSGNTIYFGEGSWLTVV.

Here the CDR3 DNA reads TGTGCCAGCAGTTCGACCGACAGGAGTCTCGATTCACCCCTCCACTTT. Its translation: CASSSTDRSLDSPLHF. J is TRBJ1-6 and V is TRBV28; D may be TRBD1 (6 bases). This CDR3 is built from 16 residues. The V end lost 4 bases, the J end lost 8 bases, and 18 bases lay between the germline ends. Germline CDR1 reads MDHEN; CDR2 reads SYDVKM.

The CDR3 coding sequence is TGTGCCAGCAGCTTACTATGGAGTACGGAGGCCACCGGGGAGCTGTTTTTT. This encodes CASSLLWSTEATGELFF. This chain connects TRBV7-2 to TRBJ2-2; D is perhaps TRBD2 (5 bases). The ends were cut back, 2 bases at V and 4 bases at J, with 17 bases in the middle. This CDR3 contains 17 residues. CDR1 SGHTA and CDR2 FQGNSA come from the germline V gene.

The chain couples TRBV30 to TRBJ2-3, with TRBD1 identical over 8 bases. CDR1 GTSNPN and CDR2 SVGIG come from the germline V gene (reference sequence). The CDR3 spans 15 residues. V was pared by 6 bases and J by 2 bases, with 10 bases of the junction left unmatched. In nucleotides, the CDR3 is TGTGCCTGCACTCAGGGGACAGGAGTCACAGATACGCAGTATTTT. It is translated as CACTQGTGVTDTQYF.

The chain combines TRBV5-1 with TRBJ1-5, with TRBD1 matching 7 bases. The germline V gene encodes CDR1 SGHRS and CDR2 YFSETQ. The junction had 12 bases not matched to a gene; V was cut back by 3 bases and J by 0 bases. CDR3 size: 18 residues. The CDR3 region is CASSSRPDRTYSNQPQHF. In DNA, the CDR3 is TGCGCCAGCAGCTCACGACCGGACAGGACATATAGCAATCAGCCCCAGCATTTT.

The gene calls are TRBV18 and TRBJ2-7, with D tentatively TRBD1 (6 bases). The germline gives CDR1 KGHSH, CDR2 LQKENI. The CDR3 contains 15 residues. V was shortened by 2 bases and J by 0 bases, with 11 bases between the two germline ends. The CDR3 sequence: CASSPYRVSSYEQYF. The CDR3 DNA sequence: TGTGCCAGCTCACCATACAGGGTTAGCTCCTACGAGCAGTACTTC.

The gene calls are TRBV28 and TRBJ1-2, with 11 nucleotides matching TRBD1. Germline assignment: CDR1 MDHEN and CDR2 SYDVKM. The CDR3 is 14 residues long. Germline trimming cut 6 bases from V and 5 bases from J; bases unmatched to any gene: 5. CDR3 bases: TGTGCCAGCAGGCCGGGACAGGGGGTTTATGGCTACACCTTC. This sequence encodes CASRPGQGVYGYTF.

The chain combines TRBV7-9 with TRBJ1-6; D is perhaps TRBD1 (5 bases). The germline CDR1 and CDR2 sequences are SEHNR and FQNEAQ (reference sequence). The CDR3 is 16 residues long. Trimming pared 2 bases from V and 3 bases from J, leaving 11 bases between. The DNA for the CDR3 is TGTGCCAGCAGCTTATCCGGACAAGACTATAATTCACCCCTCCACTTT. Translated: CASSLSGQDYNSPLHF.

This clone was seen only once. The chain uses TRBV5-1 and TRBJ2-6; D unclear. Germline CDR1 SGHRS, CDR2 YFSETQ. The CDR3 sequence is 15 residues long. V lost 2 bases and J 1 base, leaving 7 bases between the germline ends. CDR3 bases: TGCGCCAGCAGCTTAGAACTTTCTGGGGCCAACGTCCTGACTTTC. Translation: CASSLELSGANVLTF.

This clone came up once. The chain is built from TRBV2 and TRBJ2-7; 8 bases are shared with TRBD1. CDR1 SNHLY and CDR2 FYNNEI come from the germline V gene. The trim removed 2 bases at V and 1 base at J, leaving 4 bases unmatched. There are 15 residues in the CDR3. CDR3 loop: CASSEIRQGSYEQYF. The CDR3, as DNA: TGTGCCAGCAGTGAAATCCGACAGGGGTCCTACGAGCAGTACTTC.

The chain recombines TRBV5-4 with TRBJ2-1; 8 nucleotides match TRBD2. In germline, CDR1 is SGHNT, CDR2 YYREEE (reference sequence). The CDR3 covers 16 residues. The V gene end was trimmed by 0 bases and the J gene end by 3 bases; junction bases not matched to a gene: 5. The CDR3 is CASSLGSGSIYNEQFF. CDR3 coding DNA: TGTGCCAGCAGCTTGGGGAGCGGGAGTATCTACAATGAGCAGTTCTTC.

As concerns this clone: This specimen includes other DNA sequences encoding the same CDR3. This rearrangement joins TRBV5-1 to TRBJ2-7; TRBD1 is a possible D gene (5 bases). V was cut by 1 base and J by 2 bases, with 7 bases left in between. The germline CDR1 and CDR2 sequences are SGHRS and YFSETQ. This CDR3 is built from 13 residues. The CDR3 protein is CASSLPGPYEQYF. As DNA, the CDR3 is TGCGCCAGCAGCTTGCCAGGGCCCTACGAGCAGTACTTC.

To note about this clone: Other DNA sequences within the sample encode an identical CDR3. The chain has TRBV6-1 and TRBJ2-3; 7 nucleotides match TRBD2. CDR1 and CDR2 from the germline V gene are MNHNS and SASEGT. CDR3 size: 14 residues. V trimming: 2 bases; J trimming: 3 bases; junction bases outside the gene matches: 2. Here the CDR3 DNA reads TGTGCCAGCAGTGAACTGGGAGGGACAGATACGCAGTATTTT. Its translation is CASSELGGTDTQYF.